The 32 T cell receptor beta chains listed next were all sequenced from one sample in a study of shared clonotypes between healthy human individuals. The repertoire was sequenced with immunoSEQ multiplex PCR; TCRdb's copy has only in-frame clones and lacks some. The sample consists of 2 million to 2.5 million clones, approximately 95% of them appearing once. Sequencing was done on a sample of naive CD4+ T cells from PBMCs. The subset: CD45RA+ positively selected. The receptors derive from a man aged 18 to 29 in good health. Some clones in this sample may be carry-over from other donors' samples.

V usage is TRBV13 and J usage is TRBJ1-2, with no clear D. Germline values: CDR1 PRHDT, CDR2 FYEKMQ (reference sequence). Trimming removed 3 bases from V and 8 bases from J, with 10 bases in between. The length of the CDR3 is 12 residues. CDR3 DNA sequence: TGTGCCAGCAGCTTCGGGGTAACGGGCTACACCTTC. Translating gives CASSFGVTGYTF. Looking up the rest from reference TRBV13 and TRBJ1-2 gives the full variable domain: AAGVIQSPRHLIKEKRETATLKCYPIPRHDTVYWYQQGPGQDPQFLISFYEKMQSDKGSIPDRFSAQQFSDYHSELNMSSLELGDSALYFCASSFGVTGYTFGSGTRLTVV.

A note on this clone: The sample carries other DNA sequences with the same CDR3. This chain connects TRBV2 to TRBJ2-4, with D unclear. CDR3 length equals 12 residues. Germline lookup yields CDR1 SNHLY and CDR2 FYNNEI. V lost 2 bases and J lost 5, with 4 bases in between. The CDR3 spells CASSERENIQYF. The CDR3 region has the DNA TGTGCCAGCAGTGAAAGGGAAAACATTCAGTACTTC.

V is TRBV27 and J is TRBJ2-7, with TRBD2 identical over 15 bases. The CDR3 has 18 residues. V lost 2 bases to trimming and J lost 5 bases; unmatched junction nucleotides: 10. Germline V gives CDR1 MNHEY, CDR2 SMNVEV (reference sequence). CDR3 sequence (DNA): TGTGCCAGCAGTTTACGCGGACTAGCGGGAGGGCCGGGCCACGAGCAGTACTTC. Its translation: CASSLRGLAGGPGHEQYF.

As regards this clone: Other DNA sequences of this sample code for an identical CDR3. The V and J genes are TRBV25-1 and TRBJ1-1, with 7 bases lining up with TRBD1. The CDR3 covers 15 residues. Germline CDR1 reads MGHDK; CDR2 reads SYGVNS. The trim removed 3 bases at V and 3 bases at J, leaving 7 bases unmatched. This chain's CDR3 is CASSDPRQGDTEAFF. Here the CDR3 DNA reads TGTGCCAGCAGTGATCCCCGCCAGGGGGACACTGAAGCTTTCTTT.

This rearrangement joins TRBV7-3 to TRBJ2-7; the match to TRBD2 covers 9 bases. CDR3 length: 14 residues. CDR1 and CDR2 (germline): SGHTA, FQGTGA. The J segment lost 3 bases and the V segment lost 3 bases, leaving 3 bases of the junction unmatched. The CDR3 coding sequence is TGTGCCAGCAGCTTCGATAGCGGGAGCTACGAGCAGTACTTC. It specifies CASSFDSGSYEQYF.

As to this clone: The sample has other DNA sequences that encode this CDR3 too. The chain is built from TRBV5-1 and TRBJ2-5; D remains ambiguous. Per the germline V gene, CDR1 is SGHRS and CDR2 is YFSETQ. The CDR3 length is 14 residues. V was cut by 2 bases and J by 0 bases, with 8 bases left in between. The CDR3 sequence is CASSLGGDQETQYF. The CDR3 nucleotides read TGCGCCAGCAGCTTAGGCGGAGACCAAGAGACCCAGTACTTC.

J is TRBJ2-7 and V is TRBV27, with a possible D match to TRBD1 (5 bases). V lost 2 bases, J lost 3 bases, and 11 bases lay in between. The CDR3 contains 14 residues. Germline CDR1 and CDR2: MNHEY and SMNVEV (reference sequence). CDR3 sequence (DNA): TGTGCCAGCAGTTTAGTGGCAGGGAACTACGAGCAGTACTTC. Translation: CASSLVAGNYEQYF.

The J gene is TRBJ1-2, the V gene TRBV2; TRBD1 aligns across 11 bases. The CDR3 is 15 amino acids. V shed 2 bases and J 8 bases; nucleotides not matched to a gene: 7. CDR1 and CDR2 from the germline V gene are SNHLY and FYNNEI. CDR3 sequence (DNA): TGTGCCAGCAGTGAACTCGGACAGGGGGCGATCGGCTACACCTTC. The encoded protein is CASSELGQGAIGYTF.

The gene calls are TRBV30 and TRBJ2-3; a weak D match, TRBD2 (5 bases). The germline CDR1 and CDR2 sequences are GTSNPN and SVGIG (reference sequence). V lost 5 bases to trimming and J lost 5 bases, with 11 bases between them. This CDR3 has 12 amino acids. Here the CDR3 reads CAWGTRVDTQYF. The CDR3 bases are TGTGCCTGGGGCACGCGGGTAGATACGCAGTATTTT.

A remark on this clone: At the DNA level, this CDR3 is encoded by other sequences in the same sample as well. The chain recombines TRBV29-1 with TRBJ2-3, with D perhaps assigned TRBD1 or TRBD2 (6 bases each). The germline V gene encodes CDR1 SQVTM and CDR2 ANQGSEA. The CDR3 is 14 amino acids. Trimming shortened V by 3 bases and J by 3 bases, and 13 bases separated the two germline ends. In DNA, the CDR3 is TGCAGCGTTGAGGGGGGCCGTGGGACAGATACGCAGTATTTT. It translates to CSVEGGRGTDTQYF.

The chain combines TRBV7-9 with TRBJ2-3, with 9 bases lining up with TRBD2. In germline, CDR1 is SEHNR, CDR2 FQNEAQ (reference sequence). The trim removed 4 bases at V and 0 bases at J, leaving 2 bases unmatched. The CDR3 runs 15 residues. The chain's CDR3 is CASSSGTSSTDTQYF. For the CDR3, the DNA is TGTGCCAGCAGCTCCGGGACTAGCAGCACAGATACGCAGTATTTT.

V is TRBV28 and J is TRBJ2-7; the match to TRBD1 covers 10 bases. Looked up from germline, CDR1 is MDHEN and CDR2 is SYDVKM. The CDR3 runs to 13 residues. CDR3 amino acids: CVTGTGDAYEQYF. The CDR3 DNA sequence: TGTGTCACGGGGACAGGGGATGCCTACGAGCAGTACTTC.

As to this clone: Distinct nucleotide sequences in the sample also encode this CDR3. This rearrangement joins TRBV4-1 to TRBJ2-1; D possibly corresponds to TRBD2 (6 bases). V was shortened by 6 bases and J by 1 base, with 13 bases between the two germline ends. Germline-derived CDR1 and CDR2 are MGHRA and YSYEKL. The CDR3 is 15 amino acids. Here the CDR3 DNA reads TGCGCCAGCAGACCCCCGGGACTTTCCTACAATGAGCAGTTCTTC. Protein: CASRPPGLSYNEQFF.

This clone was picked up one time. The chain combines TRBV11-2 with TRBJ2-1, with 7 bases fitting TRBD1. J lost 15 bases, V lost 5 bases, and 10 bases had no gene match. Germline V lookup: CDR1 SGHAT, CDR2 FQNNGV. The CDR3 consists of 12 residues. The CDR3 DNA reads TGTGCCAGCAGCCCCCCGGACAGGCCGAGGTTCTTC. It is translated as CASSPPDRPRFF.

The genes are TRBV19 and TRBJ2-2; TRBD2 might be the D (5 bases). CDR3 size: 12 residues. CDR1 and CDR2 from the germline V gene are LNHDA and SQIVND (reference sequence). Trimming removed 6 bases from V and 7 bases from J, with 9 bases in between. CDR3 nucleotide sequence: TGTGCCAGTAGCGAAGGAGGCGGGGAGCTGTTTTTT. Translation gives CASSEGGGELFF.

The rearrangement joins TRBV25-1 to TRBJ2-7; tentatively, D is TRBD1 (6 bases). V lost 6 bases and J 2 bases, leaving 14 bases between the germline ends. The CDR3 consists of 14 residues. Per germline, CDR1 MGHDK and CDR2 SYGVNS. For the CDR3, the DNA is TGTGCCAGCAGCACCCTGACAGGCACCTACGAGCAGTACTTC. Its translation is CASSTLTGTYEQYF.

The V gene is TRBV2, the J gene TRBJ2-1; 12 positions agree with TRBD2. V lost 3 bases to trimming and J lost 6 bases; unmatched junction nucleotides: 6. CDR1 SNHLY and CDR2 FYNNEI come from the germline V gene. The CDR3 covers 16 residues. The CDR3 DNA follows: TGTGCCAGCAGTGACCTTGGACTAGCGGGGTTCAATGAGCAGTTCTTC. It is translated as CASSDLGLAGFNEQFF. The full variable domain, with the rest looked up from reference TRBV2 and TRBJ2-1, is EPEVTQTPSHQVTQMGQEVILRCVPISNHLYFYWYRQILGQKVEFLVSFYNNEISEKSEIFDDQFSVERPDGSNFTLKIRSTKLEDSAMYFCASSDLGLAGFNEQFFGPGTRLTVL.

Here the CDR3 reads CASSPGRAYSYEQYF. CDR3 coding DNA: TGTGCCAGCAGCCCCGGCAGGGCCTACTCCTACGAGCAGTACTTC. The rearrangement joins TRBV14 to TRBJ2-7; D possibly corresponds to TRBD1 (5 bases). Between the trimmed V and J ends, which lost 4 bases and 0 bases, there was a span of 13 bases. CDR3 length: 15 amino acids. CDR1 is SGHDN and CDR2 is FVKESK in the germline V gene. Full variable domain (outside the CDR3, taken from reference TRBV14 and TRBJ2-7): EAGVTQFPSHSVIEKGQTVTLRCDPISGHDNLYWYRRVMGKEIKFLLHFVKESKQDESGMPNNRFLAERTGGTYSTLKVQPAELEDSGVYFCASSPGRAYSYEQYFGPGTRLTVT.

The chain has TRBV27 and TRBJ1-5, with TRBD1 matching 7 bases. Looked up from germline, CDR1 is MNHEY and CDR2 is SMNVEV (reference sequence). The length of the CDR3 is 15 residues. Losses at the gene ends were 5 bases for V and 2 bases for J; bases not matched to a gene: 6. CDR3 DNA sequence: TGTGCCAGCAGTGCAAACAGGGGTGGCAATCAGCCCCAGCATTTT. Its protein product is CASSANRGGNQPQHF.

The rearrangement links TRBV20-1 to TRBJ1-2; TRBD1 matches at 7 bases. Trimming took 6 bases from V and 4 from J; bases not matched to a gene: 2. In germline, CDR1 is DFQATT, CDR2 SNEGSKA (reference sequence). The CDR3 runs 11 residues. The CDR3 here is CSATGAYGYTF. DNA for the CDR3: TGCAGTGCCACAGGGGCCTATGGCTACACCTTC.

A remark on this clone: Other DNA sequences in the sample encode the same CDR3. This rearrangement joins TRBV28 to TRBJ2-3; D not resolved. The V gene's germline CDR1 is MDHEN and CDR2 SYDVKM. The germline V and J ends were trimmed by 6 bases and 1 base, with 8 bases remaining between them. The CDR3 loop spans 13 amino acids. CDR3 nucleotide sequence: TGTGCCAGCAGCCAAGGCGGCACAGATACGCAGTATTTT. Amino acid sequence: CASSQGGTDTQYF.

This chain connects TRBV19 to TRBJ1-4; no definite D call. The CDR3 is 16 residues long. Germline CDR1 LNHDA, CDR2 SQIVND (reference sequence). Trimming shortened V by 4 bases and J by 3 bases, and 15 bases separated the two germline ends. CDR3 nucleotides: TGTGCCAGTAGTAGCCCCCCCGGGAAACCTAATGAAAAACTGTTTTTT. It yields the protein CASSSPPGKPNEKLFF.

The chain combines TRBV4-2 with TRBJ2-7, with D perhaps matching TRBD1 or TRBD2 (5 bases each). The V gene lost 1 base and the J gene lost 6 bases, with 19 bases spanning the gap. The CDR3 spans 16 residues. Germline V gene lookup returns CDR1 LGHNA and CDR2 YNFKEQ. This CDR3 reads CASSQATGQGRLEQYF. CDR3 coding DNA: TGTGCCAGCAGCCAAGCCACGGGGCAGGGAAGGCTCGAGCAGTACTTC.

V gene TRBV6-6 combines with J gene TRBJ2-1, with D unclear. Germline V gene data show CDR1 as MNHNY and CDR2 as SVGAGI (reference sequence). The V end lost 0 bases, the J end lost 10 bases, and 16 bases lay between the germline ends. The CDR3 spans 15 residues. CDR3 sequence: CASSYSFSGSLEQFF. The CDR3 DNA reads TGTGCCAGCAGTTACTCGTTTTCCGGGTCTCTGGAGCAGTTCTTC.

This clone was observed once. The V and J genes are TRBV7-3 and TRBJ2-3; D is unclear. This CDR3 is built from 14 residues. Trimming shortened V by 1 base and J by 5 bases, and 10 bases separated the two germline ends. Germline CDR1 reads SGHTA; CDR2 reads FQGTGA. The CDR3 nucleotides read TGTGCCAGCAGCTTAATGGGTTATGGAGATACGCAGTATTTT. Its protein is CASSLMGYGDTQYF.

This rearrangement joins TRBV19 to TRBJ2-4, with D possibly being TRBD1 (6 bases). This CDR3 region has 15 residues. The germline V and J ends were trimmed by 4 bases and 9 bases, with 19 bases remaining between them. From germline, CDR1 is LNHDA and CDR2 SQIVND (reference sequence). CDR3 in DNA: TGTGCCAGTAGTAGGTTCTCACCACAGGGAGTCATTCAGTACTTC. Residues: CASSRFSPQGVIQYF.

This clone came up once. The chain combines TRBV5-4 with TRBJ2-7; possible D gene TRBD2, 6 bases. CDR1 is SGHNT, CDR2 YYREEE, per germline (reference sequence). This CDR3 has 17 residues. V was pared by 0 bases and J by 2 bases, with 18 bases between. The CDR3 coding sequence is TGTGCCAGCAGCTTGGGGACGAGGGACTCCCGCACCTACGAGCAGTACTTC. This gives the protein CASSLGTRDSRTYEQYF.

CDR3 sequence reads: CASSYGTSGRPRFF. The CDR3 bases are TGTGCCAGCAGTTACGGGACTAGCGGTAGGCCCCGGTTCTTC. The chain recombines TRBV6-5 with TRBJ2-1, with 11 bases that match TRBD2. CDR1 MNHEY and CDR2 SVGAGI come from the germline V gene. The CDR3 extends over 14 amino acids. V lost 2 bases, J lost 15 bases, and 9 bases stayed unmatched.

CDR3 amino acids: CASSPKGSGNTIYF. CDR3 coding DNA: TGTGCCAGCAGCCCTAAGGGCTCTGGAAACACCATATATTTT. The chain employs TRBV12-1 and TRBJ1-3. TRBV12-1 is noted as a pseudogene. CDR3 length: 14 amino acids.

The chain links TRBV7-9 to TRBJ1-2; D is unresolved. The CDR3 contains 14 residues. V lost 5 bases and J 5 bases, leaving 15 bases between the germline ends. Germline V gene lookup returns CDR1 SEHNR and CDR2 FQNEAQ (reference sequence). The CDR3 DNA reads as TGTGCCAGCAGCACCCCCCCCGCTTTATATGGCTACACCTTC. Residues: CASSTPPALYGYTF.

The chain recombines TRBV5-1 with TRBJ2-2; the D gene is possibly TRBD1 (5 bases). Germline V CDR1 and CDR2: SGHRS, YFSETQ. Trimming removed 4 bases from V and 0 bases from J, with 10 bases in between. The CDR3 contains 15 residues. In DNA, the CDR3 is TGCGCCAGCAGCCTTGACAGCGCGAACACCGGGGAGCTGTTTTTT. Its protein is CASSLDSANTGELFF. Full variable domain (missing parts from reference TRBV5-1 and TRBJ2-2): KAGVTQTPRYLIKTRGQQVTLSCSPISGHRSVSWYQQTPGQGLQFLFEYFSETQRNKGNFPGRFSGRQFSNSRSEMNVSTLELGDSALYLCASSLDSANTGELFFGEGSRLTVL.

J is TRBJ2-1 and V is TRBV30; TRBD2 matches at 8 bases. Looked up from germline, CDR1 is GTSNPN and CDR2 is SVGIG (reference sequence). The CDR3 is 16 residues long. V was clipped by 6 bases and J by 4 bases; unmatched bases: 14. The CDR3 nucleotides read TGTGCCTGCCCCGGACCCCCGGGAGGGGGGTACAATGAGCAGTTCTTC. Its protein product is CACPGPPGGGYNEQFF.